The 25 T cell receptor beta chains presented below share a single source sample, sequenced in a study of T-cell reconstitution after alpha-beta-depleted transplantation in children. Library preparation (for TCRbeta) was performed with unique molecular identifiers. Using its own MiXCR run on the PCR reads, TCRdb lists one record per CDR3 protein. This table has some 290,000 distinct CDR3 sequences, more than 9% appearing once. The sequences come from PBMCs from the stem cell graft donor, collected from the stem cell graft. The receptors derive from a human donor who donated a stem cell graft to a child with SCID.

The V call is TRBV19, the J call TRBJ2-3; D gene uncertain. This CDR3 is 16 amino acids long. The germline V gene encodes CDR1 LNHDA and CDR2 SQIVND (reference sequence). The V gene lost 0 bases and the J gene lost 4 bases, with 14 bases spanning the gap. In DNA form, the CDR3 reads TGTGCCAGTAGTATAGAAAAACGAAACCCCCCAGATACGCAGTATTTT. It encodes CASSIEKRNPPDTQYF.

In its sample, this clonotype was seen a few times. This chain connects TRBV7-9 to TRBJ2-7; D is unresolved. CDR3 length: 14 residues. Germline values: CDR1 SEHNR, CDR2 FQNEAQ (reference sequence). The ends were cut back, 5 bases at V and 0 bases at J, with 11 bases in the middle. The CDR3 here is CASSLVWSSYEQYF. Here the CDR3 DNA reads TGTGCCAGCAGCCTCGTGTGGAGCTCCTACGAGCAGTACTTC.

At least ten counts were recorded for this clonotype. The rearrangement uses TRBV27 and TRBJ2-1; no definite D call. The CDR3 sequence is 14 residues long. Germline assignment: CDR1 MNHEY and CDR2 SMNVEV (reference sequence). V gave up 2 bases and J gave up 5 bases, with 10 bases separating them. The CDR3 nucleotides are TGTGCCAGCAGTTTAGGCACAACCCACAATGAGCAGTTCTTC. Protein sequence: CASSLGTTHNEQFF.

Only a few counts were recorded for this clonotype. The rearrangement joins TRBV27 to TRBJ1-1; TRBD1 is a possible D gene (5 bases). The germline CDR1 and CDR2 sequences are MNHEY and SMNVEV (reference sequence). This CDR3 region has 15 residues. V was shortened by 2 bases and J by 0 bases, with 10 bases between the two germline ends. The CDR3 region has the DNA TGTGCCAGCAGTTTAATCAGGGAAATGAACACTGAAGCTTTCTTT. It specifies CASSLIREMNTEAFF.

This clonotype appeared a few times. CDR3 residues: CASSQANIQYF. The DNA for the CDR3 is TGTGCCAGCAGCCAAGCAAACATTCAGTACTTC. V usage is TRBV14 and J usage is TRBJ2-4; D is undetermined. Between the trimmed V and J ends, which lost 1 base and 6 bases, there was a span of 1 base. This CDR3 comprises 11 residues. Germline V CDR1 and CDR2: SGHDN, FVKESK.

The sample holds many counts of this clonotype. J is TRBJ1-2 and V is TRBV10-3, with 7 bases that match TRBD1. The CDR3 length is 13 residues. After removal of 4 bases from V and 4 bases from J, the junction contained 3 bases not matched to a gene. CDR1 is ENHRY, CDR2 SYGVKD, per germline. The CDR3 spells CAISGDRVYGYTF. Here the CDR3 DNA reads TGTGCCATCAGTGGCGACAGGGTCTATGGCTACACCTTC.

The chain couples TRBV27 to TRBJ2-3; no clear D. The CDR3 runs to 17 residues. The V end lost 3 bases, the J end lost 0 bases, and 16 bases lay between the germline ends. Germline V gene data show CDR1 as MNHEY and CDR2 as SMNVEV (reference sequence). CDR3 nucleotide sequence: TGTGCCAGCAGTTTCGCTGCGCGATGGGCTAGCACAGATACGCAGTATTTT. Amino acids: CASSFAARWASTDTQYF.

This clonotype has ten or more counts. No conserved phenylalanine or tryptophan ends this CDR3, so it is likely a read error. The chain combines TRBV10-1 with TRBJ2-5, with D uncertain. The CDR3 runs 12 residues. Trimming removed 2 bases from V and 0 bases from J, with 1 base in between. The germline CDR1 and CDR2 sequences are WNHNN and SYGVQD (reference sequence). The CDR3 nucleotides are TGCGCCAGCAGTGAGAACCAAGAGACCCAGTACTTA. Translating gives CASSENQETQYL.

The J gene is TRBJ2-7, the V gene TRBV2, with D unclear. V gave up 6 bases and J gave up 2 bases, with 8 bases separating them. From germline, CDR1 is SNHLY and CDR2 FYNNEI. The CDR3 consists of 12 residues. CDR3: CASRTRTYEQYF. CDR3 coding DNA: TGTGCCAGCAGAACCAGAACCTACGAGCAGTACTTC.

This clonotype appeared a few times. Written as DNA, the CDR3 is TGCAGCGTTGACGGGTCAGGAATGAACACTGAAGCTTTCTTT. It is translated as CSVDGSGMNTEAFF. The chain employs TRBV29-1 and TRBJ1-1; D uncertain. The germline V gene has CDR1 SQVTM and CDR2 ANQGSEA. V was shortened by 3 bases and J by 0 bases, with 11 bases between the two germline ends. The CDR3 is 14 amino acids. The full variable domain, completed using reference TRBV29-1 and TRBJ1-1, is SAVISQKPSRDICQRGTSLTIQCQVDSQVTMMFWYRQQPGQSLTLIATANQGSEATYESGFVIDKFPISRPNLTFSTLTVSNMSPEDSSIYLCSVDGSGMNTEAFFGQGTRLTVV.

This clonotype was found many times. The chain carries TRBV10-3 and TRBJ1-1; TRBD1 is a possible D gene (6 bases). V was clipped by 3 bases and J by 6 bases, with 20 bases between them. The CDR3 is 16 amino acids. CDR1 and CDR2 from the germline V gene are ENHRY and SYGVKD. CDR3 protein: CAISDPLQGPESEAFF. The CDR3 DNA follows: TGTGCCATCAGTGACCCACTACAGGGACCGGAGTCTGAAGCTTTCTTT.

V is TRBV15 and J is TRBJ2-3; possible D gene TRBD1, 6 bases. The CDR3 loop spans 15 amino acids. Germline values: CDR1 LNHNV, CDR2 YYDKDF (reference sequence). V was shortened by 1 base and J by 2 bases, with 10 bases between the two germline ends. The CDR3 loop reads CATSRGAGDTDTQYF. The DNA of the CDR3 is TGTGCCACCAGCAGAGGAGCAGGGGACACAGATACGCAGTATTTT.

This clonotype was seen at least ten times. This sequence joins TRBV5-1 and TRBJ2-3; D gene ambiguous. Per the germline V gene, CDR1 is SGHRS and CDR2 is YFSETQ. V lost 4 bases to trimming and J lost 0 bases, with 9 bases between them. The CDR3 length is 14 residues. Here the CDR3 reads CASSLTESTDTQYF. The CDR3 DNA follows: TGCGCCAGCAGCCTAACAGAGAGCACAGATACGCAGTATTTT. The full variable domain, with the rest looked up from reference TRBV5-1 and TRBJ2-3, is KAGVTQTPRYLIKTRGQQVTLSCSPISGHRSVSWYQQTPGQGLQFLFEYFSETQRNKGNFPGRFSGRQFSNSRSEMNVSTLELGDSALYLCASSLTESTDTQYFGPGTRLTVL.

The rearrangement joins TRBV9 to TRBJ1-1; D ambiguous. Germline CDR1 SGDLS, CDR2 YYNGEE. V lost 0 bases and J 4 bases, leaving 4 bases between the germline ends. This CDR3 is 12 amino acids long. The CDR3 bases are TGTGCCAGCAGCGTAGGGACCACTGAAGCTTTCTTT. This encodes CASSVGTTEAFF. Together with reference TRBV9 and TRBJ1-1, the CDR3 gives the full variable domain: DSGVTQTPKHLITATGQRVTLRCSPRSGDLSVYWYQQSLDQGLQFLIQYYNGEERAKGNILERFSAQQFPDLHSELNLSSLELGDSALYFCASSVGTTEAFFGQGTRLTVV.

The chain combines TRBV5-1 with TRBJ2-3, with 12 bases aligning to TRBD2. Germline assignment: CDR1 SGHRS and CDR2 YFSETQ. The CDR3 totals 17 residues. J gave up 5 bases and V 0 bases, and 7 bases lay outside the gene matches. Here the CDR3 reads CASSLGSSGGAKDTQYF. The DNA for the CDR3 is TGCGCCAGCAGCTTGGGATCTAGCGGGGGGGCGAAAGATACGCAGTATTTT. Full variable domain (rest looked up from reference TRBV5-1 and TRBJ2-3): KAGVTQTPRYLIKTRGQQVTLSCSPISGHRSVSWYQQTPGQGLQFLFEYFSETQRNKGNFPGRFSGRQFSNSRSEMNVSTLELGDSALYLCASSLGSSGGAKDTQYFGPGTRLTVL.

The chain is built from TRBV10-3 and TRBJ1-2, with 9 bases aligning to TRBD1. The CDR3 loop spans 15 amino acids. The ends lost 11 bases at V and 0 bases at J; junction bases unmatched: 10. Germline V gene sequence: CDR1 ENHRY, CDR2 SYGVKD. This CDR3 reads CAAKPGQGSNYGYTF. The CDR3 bases are TGTGCCGCTAAGCCGGGACAGGGTTCTAACTATGGCTACACCTTC.

In this sample, this clonotype turned up a few times. This sequence joins TRBV29-1 and TRBJ1-2, with 10 bases aligning to TRBD1. The V gene's germline CDR1 is SQVTM and CDR2 ANQGSEA. The J segment lost 5 bases and the V segment lost 8 bases, leaving 8 bases of the junction unmatched. The CDR3 length is 13 residues. The CDR3 coding sequence is TGCAGCATTCGACAGGGGGCAGGATATGGCTACACCTTC. This gives the protein CSIRQGAGYGYTF. The variable domain in full, with the rest retrieved from reference TRBV29-1 and TRBJ1-2, is SAVISQKPSRDICQRGTSLTIQCQVDSQVTMMFWYRQQPGQSLTLIATANQGSEATYESGFVIDKFPISRPNLTFSTLTVSNMSPEDSSIYLCSIRQGAGYGYTFGSGTRLTVV.

Many counts were recorded for this clonotype. This chain uses TRBV7-8 with TRBJ2-1, with 9 bases aligning to TRBD1. There are 15 residues in the CDR3. With 5 bases clipped from V and 6 bases from J, the junction kept 8 bases outside the gene matches. Germline V gives CDR1 SGHVS, CDR2 FQNEAQ. CDR3 in amino acids: CASSPRDRVFNEQFF. CDR3 nucleotides: TGTGCCAGCAGCCCCCGGGACAGGGTATTCAATGAGCAGTTCTTC.

This clonotype has at least ten counts. The rearrangement uses TRBV12-3 or TRBV12-4 and TRBJ2-2; perhaps TRBD2 as D (6 bases). Trimming left V 4 bases short and J 6 bases short, with 9 bases between. The CDR3 extends over 13 amino acids. CDR3 DNA: TGTGCCAGCAGTTCTAGGGAGGCCGGGGAGCTGTTTTTT. Amino acids: CASSSREAGELFF.

The chain couples TRBV12-3 or TRBV12-4 to TRBJ1-5; TRBD1 might be the D (6 bases). This CDR3 is 15 amino acids long. With 4 bases removed from V and 7 bases from J, the gap between germline ends came to 17 bases. This CDR3 reads CASSSHRGANQPQHF. The CDR3 nucleotides are TGTGCCAGCAGTTCTCATCGGGGGGCAAACCAGCCCCAGCATTTT.

This clonotype was counted a few times. The chain joins TRBV2 to TRBJ2-1; the D call may be TRBD1 or TRBD2 (7 bases each). Germline V lookup: CDR1 SNHLY, CDR2 FYNNEI. CDR3 length: 19 residues. Trimming took off 6 bases at V and 7 bases at J, with 31 bases between the two ends. CDR3 in amino acids: CASSPGLPSTNSRGNEQFF. The CDR3 nucleotides are TGTGCCAGCAGCCCGGGACTACCGAGCACTAACTCCAGGGGGAATGAGCAGTTCTTC.

V gene TRBV6-1 combines with J gene TRBJ2-3; D remains ambiguous. The CDR3 loop spans 14 amino acids. Trimming cost V 8 bases and J 2 bases, with 14 bases left between them. CDR1 is MNHNS and CDR2 is SASEGT in the germline V gene. The CDR3 reads CASFFGRDTDTQYF. The CDR3 DNA sequence: TGTGCCAGCTTCTTTGGCAGAGACACAGATACGCAGTATTTT.

Many counts were recorded for this clonotype. The J gene is TRBJ1-2, the V gene TRBV29-1, with D perhaps matching TRBD1 (5 bases). The CDR3 is made up of 13 amino acids. Germline CDR1 reads SQVTM; CDR2 reads ANQGSEA. Trimming removed 4 bases from V and 6 bases from J, with 15 bases in between. The CDR3 sequence: CSVGDSRQNGYTF. CDR3 in DNA: TGCAGCGTTGGTGACAGTAGACAAAATGGCTACACCTTC. The whole variable domain, remainder taken from reference TRBV29-1 and TRBJ1-2, is SAVISQKPSRDICQRGTSLTIQCQVDSQVTMMFWYRQQPGQSLTLIATANQGSEATYESGFVIDKFPISRPNLTFSTLTVSNMSPEDSSIYLCSVGDSRQNGYTFGSGTRLTVV.

This chain links TRBV9 with TRBJ2-5, with D unresolved. V shed 4 bases and J shed 3 bases, with 16 bases lying between them. CDR3 length: 15 amino acids. Germline V lookup: CDR1 SGDLS, CDR2 YYNGEE. CDR3 nucleotides: TGTGCCAGCAGCCAATCATCTAGACCCAAAGAGACCCAGTACTTC. Translating it yields CASSQSSRPKETQYF.

This chain links TRBV7-2 with TRBJ2-7, with D perhaps TRBD1 or TRBD2 (7 bases each). CDR1 SGHTA and CDR2 FQGNSA come from the germline V gene. The V end was cut by 11 bases, the J end by 3 bases, with 14 bases between. This CDR3 is 12 amino acids long. The DNA of the CDR3 is TGTGCCCAGGGGGGGAGCCGCTACGAGCAGTACTTC. It specifies CAQGGSRYEQYF. The complete variable domain, with remaining parts taken from reference TRBV7-2 and TRBJ2-7, reads GAGVSQSPSNKVTEKGKDVELRCDPISGHTALYWYRQSLGQGLEFLIYFQGNSAPDKSGLPSDRFSAERTGGSVSTLTIQRTQQEDSAVYLCAQGGSRYEQYFGPGTRLTVT.